Included here is one T cell receptor beta chain sequence, with context. The antigen is undetermined. These data come from a study of Ad26.COV2.S vaccination and SARS-CoV-2 variants. Turning to the study itself: Donor had been placed in the Ad26.COV2.S arm of the COV1001 trial. Dosing was one shot or two shots 56 days apart. Study-level results: Total T cell responses may have been underestimated by the TCR breadth and depth analyses. People who got the vaccine or the placebo had similar non-spike TCR breadth.

Per germline, CDR1 KGHDR and CDR2 SFDVKD. The V and J ends lost 4 bases and 8 bases respectively, with 17 bases between them. The CDR3 sequence is 15 residues long. Stated treatment: around 19 received Ad26.COV2.S at low or high dose, single or two shots; 5 received placebo; per-sample allocation not given. Sampling took place 63 days after the first vaccine or placebo injection. Assay: immunoSEQ multiplex PCR; the TCRdb copy retains only in-frame clones and omits some. The profile shows approximately 300,000 clones, approximately 86% of them singletons. The source was peripheral blood, collected in a trial of Ad26.COV2.S vaccine versus placebo. The rearrangement uses TRBV24-1 and TRBJ2-1; D gene ambiguous. This clonotype was sampled from a person between 18 and 65 years old who received the Ad26.COV2.S COVID-19 vaccine or a placebo. The CDR3 DNA sequence: TGTGCCACCAGTGACCCGGCCAACCGGAGAGATGAGCAGTTCTTC. Translation gives CATSDPANRRDEQFF.